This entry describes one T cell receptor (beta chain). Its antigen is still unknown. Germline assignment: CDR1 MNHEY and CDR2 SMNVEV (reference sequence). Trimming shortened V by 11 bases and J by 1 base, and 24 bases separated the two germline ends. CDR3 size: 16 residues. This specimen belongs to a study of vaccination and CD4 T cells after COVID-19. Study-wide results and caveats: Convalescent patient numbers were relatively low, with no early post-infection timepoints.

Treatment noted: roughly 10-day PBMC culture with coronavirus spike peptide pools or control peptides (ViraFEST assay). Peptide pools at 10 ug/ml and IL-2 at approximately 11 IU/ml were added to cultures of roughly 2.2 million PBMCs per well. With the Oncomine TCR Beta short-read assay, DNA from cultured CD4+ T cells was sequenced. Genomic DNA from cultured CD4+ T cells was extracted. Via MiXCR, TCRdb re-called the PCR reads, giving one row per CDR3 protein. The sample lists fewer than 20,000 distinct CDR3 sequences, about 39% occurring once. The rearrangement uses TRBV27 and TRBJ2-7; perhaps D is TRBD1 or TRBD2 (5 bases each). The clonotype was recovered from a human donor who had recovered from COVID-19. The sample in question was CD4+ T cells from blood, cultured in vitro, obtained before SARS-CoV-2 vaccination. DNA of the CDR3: TGTGCCGCGTCCCCGGGGCCTGGACGTTCTTCCTACGAGCAGTACTTC. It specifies CAASPGPGRSSYEQYF.